This T cell receptor beta chain was found in a study of PD-L1 blockade in urothelial cancer. Broader study findings: Improved survival was predicted by pretreatment blood TCR clonality below the median.

Libraries were prepared by immunoSEQ multiplex PCR; TCRdb keeps only in-frame clonotypes and omits some of them. Among approximately 100,000 clones, approximately 85% were seen once, and the ten largest hold 2% to 3%. This clone was observed once. Its antigen is not identified. Germline lookup yields CDR1 SGHNT and CDR2 YYREEE (reference sequence). The CDR3 totals 15 residues. The V gene end was trimmed by 4 bases and the J gene end by 2 bases; junction bases not matched to a gene: 5. The source of this sequence is a man between 45 and 60 years old with urothelial cancer. Material: PBMCs, obtained around atezolizumab (anti-PD-L1) treatment. The chain carries TRBV5-4 and TRBJ2-3; TRBD2 aligns across 9 bases. The CDR3: CASSRSGSFTDTQYF. The CDR3 DNA is TGTGCCAGCAGCCGTAGCGGGAGCTTCACAGATACGCAGTATTTT.